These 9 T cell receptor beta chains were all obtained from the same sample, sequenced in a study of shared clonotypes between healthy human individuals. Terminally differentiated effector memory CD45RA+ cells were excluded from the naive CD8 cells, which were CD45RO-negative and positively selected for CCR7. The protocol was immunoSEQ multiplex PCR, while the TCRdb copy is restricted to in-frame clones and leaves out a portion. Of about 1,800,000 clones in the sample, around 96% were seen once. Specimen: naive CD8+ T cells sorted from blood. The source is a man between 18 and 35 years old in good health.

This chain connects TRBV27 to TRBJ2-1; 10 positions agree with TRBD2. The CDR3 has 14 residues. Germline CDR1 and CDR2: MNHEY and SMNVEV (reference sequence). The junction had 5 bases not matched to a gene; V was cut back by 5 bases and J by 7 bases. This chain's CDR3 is CASSPGLAQNEQFF. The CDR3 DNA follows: TGTGCCAGCAGTCCGGGACTAGCGCAGAATGAGCAGTTCTTC.

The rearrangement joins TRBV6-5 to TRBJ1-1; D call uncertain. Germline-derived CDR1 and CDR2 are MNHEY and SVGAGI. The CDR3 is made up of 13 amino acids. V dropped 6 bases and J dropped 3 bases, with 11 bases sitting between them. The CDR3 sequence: CASRMPEDTEAFF. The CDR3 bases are TGTGCCAGCAGGATGCCGGAGGACACTGAAGCTTTCTTT.

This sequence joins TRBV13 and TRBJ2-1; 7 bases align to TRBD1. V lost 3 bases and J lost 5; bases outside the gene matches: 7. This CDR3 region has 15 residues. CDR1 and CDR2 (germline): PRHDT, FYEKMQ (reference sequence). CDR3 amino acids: CASSFGGTEDNEQFF. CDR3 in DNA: TGTGCCAGCAGCTTCGGTGGGACAGAAGACAATGAGCAGTTCTTC.

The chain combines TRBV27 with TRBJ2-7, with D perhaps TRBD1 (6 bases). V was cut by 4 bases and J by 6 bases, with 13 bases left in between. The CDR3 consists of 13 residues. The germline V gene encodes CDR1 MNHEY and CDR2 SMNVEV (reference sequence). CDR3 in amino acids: CASSSQQGSEQYF. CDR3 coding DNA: TGTGCCAGCAGTTCCCAGCAGGGGTCCGAGCAGTACTTC.

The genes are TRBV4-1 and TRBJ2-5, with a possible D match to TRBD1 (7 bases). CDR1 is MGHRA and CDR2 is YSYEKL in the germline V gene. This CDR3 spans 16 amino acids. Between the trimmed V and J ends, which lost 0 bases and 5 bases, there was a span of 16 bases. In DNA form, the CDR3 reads TGCGCCAGCAGCCAAGATCCCGCCCCAGGGGGGGAGACCCAGTACTTC. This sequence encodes CASSQDPAPGGETQYF.

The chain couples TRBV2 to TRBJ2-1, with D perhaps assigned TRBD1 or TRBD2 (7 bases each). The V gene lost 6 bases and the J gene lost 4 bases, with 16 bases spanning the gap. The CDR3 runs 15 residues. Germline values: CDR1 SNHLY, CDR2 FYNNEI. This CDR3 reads CASRQGGSLYNEQFF. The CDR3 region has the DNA TGTGCCAGCAGGCAGGGGGGGAGCCTATACAATGAGCAGTTCTTC.

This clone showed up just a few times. CDR3 in amino acids: CASSLSASLYGYTF. DNA for the CDR3: TGTGCCAGCAGTTTATCAGCCAGCTTGTATGGCTACACCTTC. J is TRBJ1-2 and V is TRBV27; D ambiguous. The CDR3 runs to 14 residues. Germline CDR1 MNHEY, CDR2 SMNVEV (reference sequence). Trimming took off 0 bases at V and 5 bases at J, with 10 bases between the two ends.

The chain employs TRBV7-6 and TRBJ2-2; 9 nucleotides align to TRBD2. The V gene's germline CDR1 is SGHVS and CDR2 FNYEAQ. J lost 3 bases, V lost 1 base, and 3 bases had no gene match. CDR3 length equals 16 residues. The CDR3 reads CASSLVPSGDTGELFF. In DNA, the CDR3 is TGTGCCAGCAGCTTAGTGCCTAGCGGGGACACCGGGGAGCTGTTTTTT. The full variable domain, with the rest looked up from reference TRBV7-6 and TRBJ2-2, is GAGVSQSPRYKVTKRGQDVALRCDPISGHVSLYWYRQALGQGPEFLTYFNYEAQQDKSGLPNDRFSAERPEGSISTLTIQRTEQRDSAMYRCASSLVPSGDTGELFFGEGSRLTVL.

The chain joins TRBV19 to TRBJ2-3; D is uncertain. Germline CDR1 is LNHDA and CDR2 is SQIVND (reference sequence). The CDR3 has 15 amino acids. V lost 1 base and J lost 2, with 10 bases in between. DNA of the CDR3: TGTGCCAGTAGTATAGGGCCCGGATACACAGATACGCAGTATTTT. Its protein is CASSIGPGYTDTQYF.